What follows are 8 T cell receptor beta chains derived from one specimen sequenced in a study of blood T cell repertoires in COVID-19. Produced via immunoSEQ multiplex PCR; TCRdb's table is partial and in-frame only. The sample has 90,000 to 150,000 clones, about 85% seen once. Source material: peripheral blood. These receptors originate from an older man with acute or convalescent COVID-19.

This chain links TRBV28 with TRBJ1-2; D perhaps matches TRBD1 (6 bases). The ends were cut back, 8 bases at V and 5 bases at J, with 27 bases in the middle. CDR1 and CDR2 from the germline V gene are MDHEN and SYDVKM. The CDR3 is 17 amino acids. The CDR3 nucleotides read TGTGCCAGCGAAACCCCCTCGGGGGGCCTCGGCGATTATGGCTACACCTTC. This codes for CASETPSGGLGDYGYTF.

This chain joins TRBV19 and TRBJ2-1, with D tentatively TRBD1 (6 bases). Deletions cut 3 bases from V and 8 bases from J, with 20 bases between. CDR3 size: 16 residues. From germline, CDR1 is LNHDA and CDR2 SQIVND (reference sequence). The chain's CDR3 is CASSMVPGHHKDEQFF. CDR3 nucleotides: TGTGCCAGTAGTATGGTCCCGGGACACCATAAGGATGAGCAGTTCTTC.

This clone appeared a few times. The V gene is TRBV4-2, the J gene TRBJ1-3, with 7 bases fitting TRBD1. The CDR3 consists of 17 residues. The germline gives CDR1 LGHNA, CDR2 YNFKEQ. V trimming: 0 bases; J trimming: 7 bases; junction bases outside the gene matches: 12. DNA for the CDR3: TGTGCCAGCAGCCAAGATCTCACAGGGGCGGAGGGGAACACCATATATTTT. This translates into CASSQDLTGAEGNTIYF.

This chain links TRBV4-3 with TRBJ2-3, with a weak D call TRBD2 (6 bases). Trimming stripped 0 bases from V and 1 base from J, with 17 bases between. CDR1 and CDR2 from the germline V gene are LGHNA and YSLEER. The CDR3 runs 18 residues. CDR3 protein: CASSQDLPRLAGTDTQYF. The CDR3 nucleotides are TGCGCCAGCAGCCAAGACCTGCCGCGGTTAGCGGGCACAGATACGCAGTATTTT.

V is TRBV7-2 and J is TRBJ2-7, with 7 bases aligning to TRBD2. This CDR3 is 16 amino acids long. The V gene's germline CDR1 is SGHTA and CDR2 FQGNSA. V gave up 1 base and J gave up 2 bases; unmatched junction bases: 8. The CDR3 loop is CASSLGGGIYPYEQYF. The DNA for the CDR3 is TGTGCCAGCAGCTTAGGGGGAGGGATTTACCCCTACGAGCAGTACTTC.

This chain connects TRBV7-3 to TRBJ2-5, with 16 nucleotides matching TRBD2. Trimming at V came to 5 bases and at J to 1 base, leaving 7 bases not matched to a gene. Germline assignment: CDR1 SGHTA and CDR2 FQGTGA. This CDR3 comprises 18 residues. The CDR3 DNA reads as TGTGCCAGCAGCCCAGGGACTAGCGGGGGGGCTGTCCAAGAGACCCAGTACTTC. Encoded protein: CASSPGTSGGAVQETQYF.

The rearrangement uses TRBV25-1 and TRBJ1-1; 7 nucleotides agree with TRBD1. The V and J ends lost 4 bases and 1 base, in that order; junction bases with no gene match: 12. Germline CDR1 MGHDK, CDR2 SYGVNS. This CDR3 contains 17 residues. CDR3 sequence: CASSGTGAPQPNTEAFF. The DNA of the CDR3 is TGTGCCAGCAGTGGTACAGGGGCACCGCAACCGAACACTGAAGCTTTCTTT.

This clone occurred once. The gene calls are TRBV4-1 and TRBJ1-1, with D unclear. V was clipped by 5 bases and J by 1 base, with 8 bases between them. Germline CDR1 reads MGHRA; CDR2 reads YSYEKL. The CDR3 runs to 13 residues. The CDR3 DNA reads TGCGCCAGCAGCAAGTCACAGAACACTGAAGCTTTCTTT. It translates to CASSKSQNTEAFF.